Listed below are T cell receptor beta chains from one sample, sequenced in a study of shared clonotypes between healthy human individuals. Clones were read by immunoSEQ multiplex PCR, and TCRdb kept only the in-frame ones, dropping some. The table lists nearly 1,000,000 clones, 70% to 85% of them singletons, with over 1.3% in the top ten. The sample comprised memory CD4+ T cells sorted from blood. The source is a man younger than 35 in good health. The CDR3 runs from the conserved cysteine through the conserved F or W. The order of the fields is J gene, V gene, CDR3 protein.

TRBJ2-7,TRBV19,CASSIAGLAYEQYF
TRBJ1-2,TRBV7-9,CASSLWDREVGGYTF
TRBJ2-7,TRBV6-5,CASRPGTGSTYEQYF
TRBJ1-2,TRBV4-2,CASSQEPGQGHGYTF
TRBJ1-6,TRBV4-1,CASSQWPGAVESSYNSPLHF
TRBJ2-2,TRBV19,CASSIKTQTGELFF
TRBJ2-3,TRBV6-5,CASYSGGAGTDTQYF
TRBJ1-3,TRBV25-1,CASSWGAAGNTIYF
TRBJ2-5,TRBV30,CAWSTSSGGLETQYF
TRBJ2-1,TRBV28,CASSARLGIPHNEQFF
TRBJ2-3,TRBV27,CASAGMDTQYF
TRBJ2-7,TRBV6-1,CASSEPMVPYEQYF
TRBJ2-5,TRBV27,CASSFSRVGETQYF
TRBJ2-7,TRBV6-5,CASRALAGGSNEQYF
TRBJ2-5,TRBV6-1,CASSGTYQETQYF
TRBJ1-1,TRBV6-1,CASSELHRLNTEAFF
TRBJ2-7,TRBV30,CAWSGLPGEQYF
TRBJ1-2,TRBV6-6,CASSYKAVNYGYTF
TRBJ2-5,TRBV5-1,CASSLVRGETQYF
TRBJ1-3,TRBV6-7,CASSPPRAIESGNTIYF
TRBJ2-7,TRBV29-1,CSTKTGVTYEQYF
TRBJ2-1,TRBV29-1,CSVDLGDRDYNEQFF
TRBJ2-5,TRBV1,CTGSPLGKEETQYF
TRBJ2-7,TRBV6-5,CASRYRGGNSYEQYF
TRBJ2-4,TRBV18,CASSPENGLAKNIQYF
TRBJ2-7,TRBV6-5,CATTGLGYEQYF
TRBJ1-3,TRBV18,CASSPQGSAGNTIYF
TRBJ1-2,TRBV30,CAWRDRASYGYTF
TRBJ1-5,TRBV10-2,CASRRDSNSNQPQHF
TRBJ1-6,TRBV27,CASSLNRVSPLHF
TRBJ1-1,TRBV10-3,CAISTPGQGNTEAFF
TRBJ2-1,TRBV27,CASRITSGVYNEQFF
TRBJ2-6,TRBV18,CASSPASGASGANVLTF
TRBJ2-4,TRBV14,CASSYGQKTKNIQYF
TRBJ2-1,TRBV28,CASSQQGAHEQFF
TRBJ2-3,TRBV30,CAWNQLGGADTQYF
TRBJ2-7,TRBV6-1,CASSGGPNSYEQYF
TRBJ2-7,TRBV7-9,CAVPQDRGSYEQYF
TRBJ1-1,TRBV28,CATFQGGVNTEAFF
TRBJ2-2,TRBV19,CASSITNPQGGVFF
TRBJ1-6,TRBV6-1,CASSNDRAGNSPLHF
TRBJ2-1,TRBV23-1,CASSHTPNEQFF
TRBJ2-3,TRBV6-5,CASALAGDTDTQYF
TRBJ2-3,TRBV7-9,CASSAKASGIGWLYF
TRBJ1-1,TRBV19,CASSITTRAFF
TRBJ2-5,TRBV2,CASGKLEGETQYF